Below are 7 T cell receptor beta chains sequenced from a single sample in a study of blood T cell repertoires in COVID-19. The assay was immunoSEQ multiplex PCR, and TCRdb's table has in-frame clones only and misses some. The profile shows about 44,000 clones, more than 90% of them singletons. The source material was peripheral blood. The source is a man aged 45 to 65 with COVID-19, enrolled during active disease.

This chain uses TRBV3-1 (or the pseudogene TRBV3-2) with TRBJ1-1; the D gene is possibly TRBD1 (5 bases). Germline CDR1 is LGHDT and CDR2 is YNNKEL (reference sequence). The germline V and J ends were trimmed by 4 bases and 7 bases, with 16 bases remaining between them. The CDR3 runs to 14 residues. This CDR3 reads CASSLGQGLSEAFF. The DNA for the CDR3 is TGTGCCAGCAGCCTTGGGCAGGGTTTGAGTGAAGCTTTCTTT.

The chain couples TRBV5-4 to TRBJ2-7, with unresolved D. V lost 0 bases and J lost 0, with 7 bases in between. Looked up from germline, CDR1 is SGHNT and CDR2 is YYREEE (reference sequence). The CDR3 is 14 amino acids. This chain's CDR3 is CASSLAGYSYEQYF. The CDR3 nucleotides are TGTGCCAGCAGCTTGGCGGGTTACTCCTACGAGCAGTACTTC.

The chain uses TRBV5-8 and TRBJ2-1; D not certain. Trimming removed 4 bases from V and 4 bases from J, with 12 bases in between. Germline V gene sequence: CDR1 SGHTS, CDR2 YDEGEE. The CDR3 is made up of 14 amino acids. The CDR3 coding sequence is TGTGCCAGCAGCCTAGGCCAGTTTTACAATGAGCAGTTCTTC. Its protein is CASSLGQFYNEQFF. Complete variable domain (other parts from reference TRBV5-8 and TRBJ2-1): EAGVTQSPTHLIKTRGQQATLRCSPISGHTSVYWYQQALGLGLQFLLWYDEGEERNRGNFPPRFSGRQFPNYSSELNVNALELEDSALYLCASSLGQFYNEQFFGPGTRLTVL.

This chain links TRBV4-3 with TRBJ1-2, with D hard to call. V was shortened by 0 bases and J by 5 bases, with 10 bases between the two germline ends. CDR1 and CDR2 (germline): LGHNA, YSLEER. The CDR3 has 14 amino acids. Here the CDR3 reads CASSQEPLFYGYTF. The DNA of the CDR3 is TGCGCCAGCAGCCAAGAACCTCTATTTTATGGCTACACCTTC.

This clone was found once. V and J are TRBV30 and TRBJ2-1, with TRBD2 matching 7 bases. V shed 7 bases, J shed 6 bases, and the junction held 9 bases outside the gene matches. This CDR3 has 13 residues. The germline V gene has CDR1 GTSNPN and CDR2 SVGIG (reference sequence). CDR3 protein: CAFSGTKRNEQFF. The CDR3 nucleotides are TGTGCCTTTTCCGGGACTAAGCGCAATGAGCAGTTCTTC.

The CDR3 loop reads CASSYGDRGYNEQFF. DNA of the CDR3: TGTGCCAGCAGTTACGGGGACAGGGGCTACAATGAGCAGTTCTTC. V gene TRBV6-6 combines with J gene TRBJ2-1; 10 bases map to TRBD1. V was clipped by 2 bases and J by 3 bases; unmatched bases: 1. CDR3 size: 15 residues. Germline values: CDR1 MNHNY, CDR2 SVGAGI (reference sequence).

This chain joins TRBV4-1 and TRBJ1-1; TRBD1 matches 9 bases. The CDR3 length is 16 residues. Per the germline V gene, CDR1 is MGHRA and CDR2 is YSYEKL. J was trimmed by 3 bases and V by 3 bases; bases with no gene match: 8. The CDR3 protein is CASSQDQQGADTEAFF. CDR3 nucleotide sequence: TGCGCCAGCAGCCAGGATCAACAGGGGGCAGACACTGAAGCTTTCTTT.